The clone carrying this T cell receptor beta chain was seen ten or more times. This record belongs to a study of neurological immune-mediated disorders. Germline V gene lookup returns CDR1 KGHSH and CDR2 LQKENI. J gave up 3 bases and V 3 bases, and 6 bases lay outside the gene matches. The CDR3 spans 15 residues. TCRdb reanalysed the 5' RACE reads using MiXCR and keeps one entry per CDR3 protein. The data show tens of thousands of distinct CDR3 sequences, with around 10% seen just once and 3.5% to 4% held by the top ten. The gene calls are TRBV18 and TRBJ2-7; 9 positions match TRBD1. The sequencing input was CD4+ T cells from blood. This TCR derives from a woman aged 30 to 39 with HTLV-1-associated myelopathy (HAM/TSP). CDR3 sequence: CASSPPGQGFYEQYF. The DNA for the CDR3 is TGTGCCAGCTCACCCCCGGGACAGGGTTTCTACGAGCAGTACTTC.